Each of the 24 T cell receptor beta chains below was sequenced from the same sample in a study of human T cells and chemical hapten exposure. Via MiXCR, TCRdb re-called the RACE reads, giving one row per CDR3 protein. The sample carries tens of thousands of distinct CDR3 sequences, 9.5% to 10% recorded once. Time point indicated: patch test 2, 6 weeks after DPC sensitization. Treatment meaning: therapeutic diphenylcyclopropenone sensitization with weekly scalp DPC. Unfractionated whole blood was the source from which total RNA was extracted. Specimen: whole blood, collected in connection with sensitization to the hapten diphenylcyclopropenone (DPC). The receptors shown here come from a woman in her 30s with alopecia areata. Some clones in this sample may be carry-over from other donors' samples.

The chain combines TRBV5-1 with TRBJ2-2; tentatively, D is TRBD2 (5 bases). The CDR3 has 14 amino acids. Trimming left V 4 bases short and J 2 bases short, with 9 bases between. CDR1 SGHRS and CDR2 YFSETQ come from the germline V gene. The CDR3 spells CASSRTLNTGELFF. The DNA for the CDR3 is TGCGCCAGCAGCAGGACTCTTAACACCGGGGAGCTGTTTTTT.

At least ten counts were recorded for this clonotype. This rearrangement joins TRBV19 to TRBJ2-7, with a tentative D call TRBD1 (5 bases). Trimming took 5 bases from V and 5 from J, leaving 16 bases between them. CDR1 and CDR2 from the germline V gene are LNHDA and SQIVND (reference sequence). This CDR3 has 14 amino acids. CDR3 nucleotides: TGTGCCAGTAGTCCCCGCGACAGACCGAACGAGCAGTACTTC. It specifies CASSPRDRPNEQYF.

Concerning this clonotype: Being one base from a much bigger clone, this may be a read error. The chain uses TRBV29-1 and TRBJ2-5, with D possibly matching TRBD1 (6 bases). The CDR3 is 12 residues long. Trimming removed 7 bases at V and 3 bases at J, with 12 bases between. Germline CDR1 is SQVTM and CDR2 is ANQGSEA. The CDR3 loop reads CSARKGEETQYF. CDR3 sequence (DNA): TGCAGCGCCCGAAAGGGGGAAGAGACCCAGTACTTC.

This clonotype showed up many times. V gene TRBV5-4 combines with J gene TRBJ1-6; a weak D match, TRBD1 (5 bases). This CDR3 has 15 amino acids. The V end was cut by 4 bases, the J end by 7 bases, with 15 bases between. In germline, CDR1 is SGHNT, CDR2 YYREEE (reference sequence). The CDR3 DNA sequence: TGTGCCAGCAGCCCCGGCCGGGGGTACAATTCACCCCTCCACTTT. Translating it yields CASSPGRGYNSPLHF.

The CDR3 region has the DNA TGTGCCAGCAGACTCAACACTGAAGCTTTCTTT. Protein product: CASRLNTEAFF. The gene calls are TRBV27 and TRBJ1-1; D gene uncertain. V was clipped by 6 bases and J by 2 bases, with 4 bases between them. CDR3 length equals 11 residues. Germline CDR1 reads MNHEY; CDR2 reads SMNVEV (reference sequence).

The chain has TRBV20-1 and TRBJ2-7; 7 bases line up with TRBD1. The germline gives CDR1 DFQATT, CDR2 SNEGSKA (reference sequence). The V segment lost 3 bases and the J segment 3 bases; nucleotides outside the gene matches: 5. The CDR3 sequence is 13 residues long. The CDR3 sequence: CSARGDRDYEQYF. CDR3 bases: TGCAGTGCTAGGGGGGACAGAGACTACGAGCAGTACTTC.

This clonotype was observed at least ten times. V and J are TRBV5-6 and TRBJ1-5, with D perhaps matching TRBD1 (6 bases). CDR1 and CDR2 from the germline V gene are SGHDT and YYEEEE. The CDR3 totals 14 residues. Trimming pared 0 bases from V and 3 bases from J, leaving 7 bases between. The CDR3 sequence: CASSLDRDNQPQHF. The DNA for the CDR3 is TGTGCCAGCAGCTTGGACAGGGACAATCAGCCCCAGCATTTT.

The table lists this clonotype with many counts. At one end, the junction sequence differs from germline, possibly due to a read error. This sequence joins TRBV20-1 and TRBJ2-3, with TRBD1 matching 7 bases. Germline-derived CDR1 and CDR2 are DFQATT and SNEGSKA (reference sequence). The CDR3 loop spans 16 amino acids. The CDR3 nucleotides are TGCAGTGCGGACAGACAGGGTGAAGGGGGAGTCGGTACGCTGTATTTT. Its translation is CSADRQGEGGVGTLYF.

This clonotype was recorded at least ten times. The chain employs TRBV28 and TRBJ2-2, with 15 bases aligning to TRBD2. Losses at the gene ends were 4 bases for V and 6 bases for J; bases not matched to a gene: 6. This CDR3 has 17 residues. The germline V gene encodes CDR1 MDHEN and CDR2 SYDVKM. CDR3 sequence: CASSSGLAGGAAGELFF. Written as DNA, the CDR3 is TGTGCCAGCAGTTCGGGACTAGCGGGGGGTGCTGCCGGGGAGCTGTTTTTT.

The rearrangement joins TRBV10-3 to TRBJ2-7; 12 nucleotides match TRBD1. The CDR3 covers 14 residues. V shed 7 bases, J shed 11 bases, and the junction held 12 bases outside the gene matches. Germline CDR1 reads ENHRY; CDR2 reads SYGVKD. The CDR3 coding sequence is TGTGCCATCACTCGTGAGGGACAGGGGGCAAGAAAGTACTTC. This translates into CAITREGQGARKYF.

This clonotype was detected ten times or more. The V call is TRBV7-2, the J call TRBJ2-5; TRBD2 might be the D (6 bases). In germline, CDR1 is SGHTA, CDR2 FQGNSA. The CDR3 totals 13 residues. The V gene lost 5 bases and the J gene lost 4 bases, with 11 bases spanning the gap. The CDR3, as DNA: TGTGCCAGCAGCCCGCAGGGAGGAGAGACCCAGTACTTC. Translating gives CASSPQGGETQYF.

This clonotype came up a few times. This chain connects TRBV20-1 to TRBJ2-5; D gene uncertain. The CDR3 runs 12 residues. The V and J ends lost 6 bases and 8 bases respectively, with 16 bases between them. Germline loops: CDR1 DFQATT, CDR2 SNEGSKA (reference sequence). This CDR3 is CSASHPPGTQYF. CDR3 DNA sequence: TGCAGTGCCAGCCACCCCCCCGGAACCCAGTACTTC.

This clonotype turned up a few times. The V and J genes are TRBV9 and TRBJ1-3; 8 bases line up with TRBD1. V was clipped by 3 bases and J by 10 bases; unmatched bases: 12. Germline values: CDR1 SGDLS, CDR2 YYNGEE. This CDR3 contains 15 residues. The CDR3 nucleotides are TGTGCCAGCAGCGGCGACGGACAGGGCCGGAATACCATATATTTT. Its translation is CASSGDGQGRNTIYF.

This clonotype appeared a few times. The CDR3 protein is CASSQVSGTFSRYTF. The CDR3 DNA reads as TGTGCCAGCAGCCAAGTTTCCGGGACTTTTAGCCGCTACACCTTC. The J gene is TRBJ1-2, the V gene TRBV3-2. TRBV3-2 is noted as a pseudogene. This CDR3 is built from 15 residues.

This clonotype was observed a handful of times. The chain carries TRBV12-3 or TRBV12-4 and TRBJ2-3, with D perhaps TRBD2 (6 bases). The CDR3 sequence is 15 residues long. With 5 bases removed from V and 2 bases from J, the gap between germline ends came to 14 bases. In nucleotides, the CDR3 is TGTGCCAGCAGTAAGACTAGTAATAACACAGATACGCAGTATTTT. Its translation: CASSKTSNNTDTQYF.

CDR3 amino acids: CASSLWGDEQYF. The CDR3, as DNA: TGTGCCAGCAGTTTATGGGGAGACGAGCAGTACTTC. The chain recombines TRBV28 with TRBJ2-7, with a weak D call TRBD2 (5 bases). V was pared by 0 bases and J by 5 bases, with 5 bases between. Germline V gives CDR1 MDHEN, CDR2 SYDVKM. The length of the CDR3 is 12 residues.

Concerning this clonotype: A much larger clonotype is one base distant, so this may be a read error. The rearrangement joins TRBV20-1 to TRBJ2-1; the D call may be TRBD1 or TRBD2 (6 bases each). Germline loops: CDR1 DFQATT, CDR2 SNEGSKA (reference sequence). The CDR3 sequence is 15 residues long. In DNA form, the CDR3 reads TGCAGTGCTAGGGGGGGCCCCCCCCAGTACAATAAGCAGTTCTTC. Translation: CSARGGPPQYNKQFF.

This clonotype was seen more than once but under ten times. This chain connects TRBV12-3 or TRBV12-4 to TRBJ1-4; maybe TRBD1 (5 bases). Trimming stripped 5 bases from V and 8 bases from J, with 21 bases between. The CDR3 extends over 16 amino acids. CDR3 sequence: CASSPPAGGGVEKLFF. Written as DNA, the CDR3 is TGTGCCAGCAGTCCACCCGCAGGCGGAGGGGTAGAAAAACTGTTTTTT.

This clonotype was seen ten or more times. This chain uses TRBV2 with TRBJ1-2; 10 nucleotides agree with TRBD1. V lost 6 bases, J lost 3 bases, and 7 bases stayed unmatched. In germline, CDR1 is SNHLY, CDR2 FYNNEI. The CDR3 runs 15 residues. CDR3 sequence reads: CASSQWTGGDYGYTF. The CDR3 DNA is TGTGCCAGCAGCCAATGGACAGGGGGAGACTATGGCTACACCTTC. The full variable domain, with the rest looked up from reference TRBV2 and TRBJ1-2, is EPEVTQTPSHQVTQMGQEVILRCVPISNHLYFYWYRQILGQKVEFLVSFYNNEISEKSEIFDDQFSVERPDGSNFTLKIRSTKLEDSAMYFCASSQWTGGDYGYTFGSGTRLTVV.

This clonotype was picked up a small number of times. This chain joins TRBV6-5 and TRBJ2-5; 8 bases are a match to TRBD1. J was trimmed by 5 bases and V by 4 bases; bases with no gene match: 12. Germline lookup yields CDR1 MNHEY and CDR2 SVGAGI. This CDR3 is built from 16 residues. The CDR3 DNA follows: TGTGCCAGCAGTTCTTTACTTTCAGGGGGCTTGGAGACCCAGTACTTC. Its protein is CASSSLLSGGLETQYF.

This clonotype was seen repeatedly, ten times or more. The chain uses TRBV12-3 or TRBV12-4 and TRBJ2-7; no clear D gene. The CDR3 loop spans 14 amino acids. Trimming removed 8 bases from V and 6 bases from J, with 20 bases in between. CDR3 nucleotide sequence: TGTGCCAGCCGATTGGCCTCCGGCTGGGGCGAGCAGTACTTC. Amino acids: CASRLASGWGEQYF.

This clonotype has a handful of counts. V usage is TRBV7-2 and J usage is TRBJ2-5, with 8 positions matching TRBD2. From germline, CDR1 is SGHTA and CDR2 FQGNSA. There are 15 residues in the CDR3. Unmatched junction bases numbered 5, after V lost 1 base and J lost 4 bases. This chain's CDR3 is CASSLGLAGGETQYF. CDR3 nucleotide sequence: TGTGCCAGCAGCTTAGGCCTGGCGGGGGGAGAGACCCAGTACTTC.

V and J are TRBV28 and TRBJ2-7; no reliable D call. CDR1 MDHEN and CDR2 SYDVKM come from the germline V gene. The V end lost 5 bases, the J end lost 4 bases, and 15 bases lay between the germline ends. CDR3 length equals 14 residues. CDR3 sequence: CASSISVFPYEQYF. Written as DNA, the CDR3 is TGTGCCAGCAGTATATCAGTATTCCCTTACGAGCAGTACTTC.

This clonotype is medium-sized. The chain links TRBV12-3 or TRBV12-4 to TRBJ2-7; D remains ambiguous. V lost 5 bases and J 4 bases, leaving 21 bases between the germline ends. This CDR3 spans 16 amino acids. In nucleotides, the CDR3 is TGTGCCAGCAGTGGCCTCTTTCTCGCTGGGGATTACGAGCAGTACTTC. Protein: CASSGLFLAGDYEQYF.